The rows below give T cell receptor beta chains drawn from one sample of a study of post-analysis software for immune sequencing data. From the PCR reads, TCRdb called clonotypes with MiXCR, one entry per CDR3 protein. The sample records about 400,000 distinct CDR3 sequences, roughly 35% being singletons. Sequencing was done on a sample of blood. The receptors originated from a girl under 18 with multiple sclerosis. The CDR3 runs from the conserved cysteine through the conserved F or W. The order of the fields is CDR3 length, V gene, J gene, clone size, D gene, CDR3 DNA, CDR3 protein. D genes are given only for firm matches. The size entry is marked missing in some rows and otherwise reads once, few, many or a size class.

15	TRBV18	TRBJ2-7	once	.	TGTGCCAGCTCACGACCGGGACTCCGCTCCTACGAGCAGTACTTC	CASSRPGLRSYEQYF
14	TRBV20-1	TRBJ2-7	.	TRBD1	TGCAGTGCTAGAGAAGACAGGGTCTCCTACGAGCAGTACTTC	CSAREDRVSYEQYF
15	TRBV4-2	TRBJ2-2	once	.	TGTGCCAGCAGCCAACAGGACCAGAACACCGGGGAGCTGTTTTTT	CASSQQDQNTGELFF
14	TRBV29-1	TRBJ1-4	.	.	TGCAGCGTCATGGGACGACGGGAAGATGAAAAACTGTTTTTT	CSVMGRREDEKLFF
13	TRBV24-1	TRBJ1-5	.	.	TGTGCCACCAGTGATGTGGGGAGAGAGCCCCAGCATTTT	CATSDVGREPQHF
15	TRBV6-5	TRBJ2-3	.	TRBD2	TGTGCCAGCAGTTCACTAGCGGGGAGCGGGGATACGCAGTATTTT	CASSSLAGSGDTQYF
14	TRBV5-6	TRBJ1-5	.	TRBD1	TGTGCCAGCAGCCGACAGGGGCAGAGGCAGCCCCAGCATTTT	CASSRQGQRQPQHF
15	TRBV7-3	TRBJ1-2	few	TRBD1	TGTGCCAGCAGCTTAACAGGGGGACAGGGGTACGGCTACACCTTC	CASSLTGGQGYGYTF
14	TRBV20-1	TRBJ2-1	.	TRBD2	TGCAGTGCTAGGGAACGGGGGGGTTACAATGAGCAGTTCTTC	CSARERGGYNEQFF
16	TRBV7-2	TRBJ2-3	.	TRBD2	TGTGCCAGCAGCTTAAACCTAGCGGGCCAGAGGGGTACGCAGTATTTT	CASSLNLAGQRGTQYF
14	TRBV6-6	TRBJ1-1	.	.	TGTGCCAGCATCCCCGGCCTACGGAAAACGGAAGCTTTCTTT	CASIPGLRKTEAFF
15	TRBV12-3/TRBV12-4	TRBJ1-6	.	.	TGTGCCAGCACCTGGGACTTGAGGGGGGTTTCACCCCTCCACTTT	CASTWDLRGVSPLHF
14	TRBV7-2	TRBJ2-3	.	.	TGTGCCAGCAGCTTGATACCTAGCACAGATACGCAGTATTTT	CASSLIPSTDTQYF
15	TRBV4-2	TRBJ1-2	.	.	TGTGCCAGCAGCCAAGATGAGGGAGCTAACTATGGCTACACCTTC	CASSQDEGANYGYTF
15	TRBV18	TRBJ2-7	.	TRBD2	TGTGCCAGCTCACCACGCAGCGGGGGTCAGGACGAGCAGTACTTC	CASSPRSGGQDEQYF
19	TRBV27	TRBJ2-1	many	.	TGTGCCAGCAGTCCAGGGCCGGGCAGGGGAATAACTGGGGACAATGAGCAGTTCTTC	CASSPGPGRGITGDNEQFF
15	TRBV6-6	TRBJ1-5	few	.	TGTGCCAGCAGCCGACAGTCTTATAGCAATCAGCCCCAGCATTTT	CASSRQSYSNQPQHF
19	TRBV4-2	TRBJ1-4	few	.	TGTGCCAGCAGCCAAGTTTCCGGGACGGCAGTTGCAACTAATGAAAAACTGTTTTTT	CASSQVSGTAVATNEKLFF
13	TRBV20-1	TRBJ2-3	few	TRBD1	TGCAGTGCTGGACAGGGAATCGCAGATACGCAGTATTTT	CSAGQGIADTQYF
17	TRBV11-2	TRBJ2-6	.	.	TGTGCCAGCAGCTTAGCATTGGGGGCCAGTGGGGCCAACGTCCTGACTTTC	CASSLALGASGANVLTF
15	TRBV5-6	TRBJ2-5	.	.	TGTGCCAGCAGCTACGGACTTGCCATTCAAGAGACCCAGTACTTC	CASSYGLAIQETQYF
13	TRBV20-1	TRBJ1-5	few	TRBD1	TGCAGTGCTACGACAGGGTTCGGTCAGCCCCAGCATTTT	CSATTGFGQPQHF
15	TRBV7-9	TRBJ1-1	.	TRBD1	TGTGCCAGCAGCCCTTGGCAGGGGGGAAACACTGAAGCTTTCTTT	CASSPWQGGNTEAFF
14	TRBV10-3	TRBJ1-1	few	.	TGTGCCATCAGTGAATCAGGGGCGAACACTGAAGCTTTCTTT	CAISESGANTEAFF
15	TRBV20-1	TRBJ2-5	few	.	TGCAGTGCACAAAGGCGGCAATCTTACCAAGAGACCCAGTACTTC	CSAQRRQSYQETQYF
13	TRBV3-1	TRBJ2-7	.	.	TGTGCCAGCAGGTCAAGGAGGTTGAACGAGCAGTACTTC	CASRSRRLNEQYF
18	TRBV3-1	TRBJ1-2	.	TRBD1	TGTGTCAGCAGCCAAGGCGTACCTCGCACCGGGACAGGGGATGGCTACACCTTC	CVSSQGVPRTGTGDGYTF
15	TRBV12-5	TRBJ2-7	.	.	TGTGCTAGTGGTTTCGGACTGATGAGCTCCTACGAGCAGTACTTC	CASGFGLMSSYEQYF
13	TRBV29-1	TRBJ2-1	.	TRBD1	TGCAACGTTGACCGAGACAGGGCTAGTGAGCAGTTCTTC	CNVDRDRASEQFF
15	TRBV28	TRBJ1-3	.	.	TGTGCCAGCAGTCCCGGGGGGGCTTCTGGAAACACCATATATTTT	CASSPGGASGNTIYF
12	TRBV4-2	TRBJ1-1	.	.	TGTGCCAGCAGCCAAGAGCCAAGGGGAACTTTCTTT	CASSQEPRGTFF
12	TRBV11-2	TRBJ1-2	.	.	TGTGCCAGCAGCCCCCCTCAGCTTGGCTACACCTTC	CASSPPQLGYTF
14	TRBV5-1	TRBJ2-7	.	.	TGCGCCAGCAGTGGAGAGGGAGGTGGCTACGAGCAGTACTTC	CASSGEGGGYEQYF
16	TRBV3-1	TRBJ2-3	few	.	TGTGCCAGCAGCCAAGGGGCTAGCGATGTCACAGACACGCAGTATTTT	CASSQGASDVTDTQYF
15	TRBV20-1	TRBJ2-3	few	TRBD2	TGCAGTGCTAGACCGCGGGGGACTCTCACAGATACGCAGTATTTT	CSARPRGTLTDTQYF
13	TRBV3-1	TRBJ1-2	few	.	TGTGCCAGCAGCCTGGCAGGGCCCTATGGCTACACCTTC	CASSLAGPYGYTF
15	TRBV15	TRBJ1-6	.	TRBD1	TGTGCCACCCAAGCAGGGGGGGCCTCTGGGTCACCCCTCCACTTT	CATQAGGASGSPLHF
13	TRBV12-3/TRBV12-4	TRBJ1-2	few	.	TGTGTTACGAAGGGGGGGCGCGCGAATGGCTACACCTTC	CVTKGGRANGYTF
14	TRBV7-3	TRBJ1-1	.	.	TGTGCCAGCAGCGAGGGGTCAGGTGGTACTGAAGCTTTCTTT	CASSEGSGGTEAFF
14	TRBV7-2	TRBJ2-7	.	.	TGTGCCAGCAGCTCAGAAGTTAGCTCCTACGAGCAGTACTTC	CASSSEVSSYEQYF
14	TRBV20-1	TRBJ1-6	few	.	TGCAGTGCAGGCTTCATGTCCTATAATTCACCCCTCCACTTT	CSAGFMSYNSPLHF
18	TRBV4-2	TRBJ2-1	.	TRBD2	TGTGCCAGCAGCCTGGCTAGCGGGGGGGCCGTGGGATACAATGAGCAGTTCTTC	CASSLASGGAVGYNEQFF
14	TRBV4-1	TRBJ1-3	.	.	TGCGCCAGCAGCCAAGGAGCAGCTGGAAACACCATATATTTT	CASSQGAAGNTIYF
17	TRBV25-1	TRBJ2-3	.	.	TGTGCCAGCAGTGCTGGGACACAGGGTGAACGCACAGATACGCAGTATTTT	CASSAGTQGERTDTQYF
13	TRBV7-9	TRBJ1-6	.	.	TGTGCCAGCAGCACAACTCCCCTGGCACCCCTCCACTTT	CASSTTPLAPLHF
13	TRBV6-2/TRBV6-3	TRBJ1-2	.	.	TGTGCCAGCAGTTACGGGACCCCACCTGGCTACACCTTC	CASSYGTPPGYTF
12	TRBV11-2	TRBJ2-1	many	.	TGTGCCAGCAGCTTAGAGTACAATGAGCAGTTCTTC	CASSLEYNEQFF
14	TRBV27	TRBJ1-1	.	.	TGTGCCAGCAGTTTACGGCGGAGCTACACTGAAGCTTTCTTT	CASSLRRSYTEAFF
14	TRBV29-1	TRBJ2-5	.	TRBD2	TGCAGCGTGGAAGCGGGGAGTTGGCAAGAGACCCAGTACTTC	CSVEAGSWQETQYF
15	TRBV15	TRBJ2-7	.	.	TGTGCCACCAGCAGGCTTTCCGGGACACTCAGCGAGCAGTACTTC	CATSRLSGTLSEQYF
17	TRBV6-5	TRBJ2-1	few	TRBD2	TGTGCCAGCAGTTCGGCTAGCGGGGGGGCCCAGGACAATGAGCAGTTCTTC	CASSSASGGAQDNEQFF
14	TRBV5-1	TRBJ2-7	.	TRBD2	TGCGCCAGCAGCACGGGACTAAACTCCTACGAGCAGTACTTC	CASSTGLNSYEQYF
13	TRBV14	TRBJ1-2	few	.	TGTGCCAGCAGCCAAGTAACAGGGATCGGCTACACCTTC	CASSQVTGIGYTF
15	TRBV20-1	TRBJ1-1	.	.	TGCAGTGCCGCGAGGCAGGCAGACCTGAACACTGAAGCTTTCTTT	CSAARQADLNTEAFF
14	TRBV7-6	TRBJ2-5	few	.	TGTGCCAGCAGCTTAGGGCCGGGGGCAGAGACCCAGTACTTC	CASSLGPGAETQYF
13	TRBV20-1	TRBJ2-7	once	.	TGCAGCGGGACATCTTCAAAAGGATACGAGCAGTACTTC	CSGTSSKGYEQYF
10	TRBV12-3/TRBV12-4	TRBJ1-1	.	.	TGTGCCAGCCTGGGAACTGAAGCTTTCTTT	CASLGTEAFF
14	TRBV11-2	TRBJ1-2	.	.	TGTGCCAGCAGCTTAACAGGCGTAGGCTATGGCTACACCTTC	CASSLTGVGYGYTF
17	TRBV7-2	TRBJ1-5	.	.	TGTGCCAGCAGCTTAGTCTTGGGGGGTGGTCGCAATCAGCCCCAGCATTTT	CASSLVLGGGRNQPQHF
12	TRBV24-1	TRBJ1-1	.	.	TGTGCCACCAGTGATTGGGGCACTGAAGCTTTCTTT	CATSDWGTEAFF